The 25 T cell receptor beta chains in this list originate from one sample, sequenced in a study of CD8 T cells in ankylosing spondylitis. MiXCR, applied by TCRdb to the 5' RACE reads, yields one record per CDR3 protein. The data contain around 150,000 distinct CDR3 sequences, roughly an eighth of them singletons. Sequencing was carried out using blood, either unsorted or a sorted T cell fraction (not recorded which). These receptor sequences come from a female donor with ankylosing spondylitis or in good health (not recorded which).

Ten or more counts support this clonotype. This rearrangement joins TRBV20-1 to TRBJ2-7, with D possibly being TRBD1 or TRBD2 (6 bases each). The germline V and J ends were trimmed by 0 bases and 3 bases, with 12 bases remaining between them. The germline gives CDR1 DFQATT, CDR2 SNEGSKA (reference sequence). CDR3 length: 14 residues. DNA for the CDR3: TGCAGTGCTAGAGATGGGGGGCGAAGCTACGAGCAGTACTTC. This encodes CSARDGGRSYEQYF.

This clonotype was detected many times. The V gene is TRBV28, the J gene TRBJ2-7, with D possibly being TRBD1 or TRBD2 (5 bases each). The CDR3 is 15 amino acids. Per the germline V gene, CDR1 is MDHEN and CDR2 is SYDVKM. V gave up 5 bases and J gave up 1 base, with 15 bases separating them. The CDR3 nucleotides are TGTGCCAGCAGTCCAGCAAGGGACCTATCCTACGAGCAGTACTTC. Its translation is CASSPARDLSYEQYF.

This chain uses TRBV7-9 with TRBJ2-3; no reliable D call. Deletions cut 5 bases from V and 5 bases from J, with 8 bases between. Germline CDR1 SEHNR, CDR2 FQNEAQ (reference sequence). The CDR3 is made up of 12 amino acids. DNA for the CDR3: TGTGCCAGCAGCAGTGGGGAAGATACGCAGTATTTT. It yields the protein CASSSGEDTQYF.

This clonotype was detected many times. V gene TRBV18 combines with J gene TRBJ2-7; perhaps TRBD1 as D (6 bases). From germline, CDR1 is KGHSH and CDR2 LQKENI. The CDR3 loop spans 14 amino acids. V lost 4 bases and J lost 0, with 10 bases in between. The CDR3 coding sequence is TGTGCCAGCTCACGTGGACAGCCCTCCTACGAGCAGTACTTC. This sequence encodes CASSRGQPSYEQYF. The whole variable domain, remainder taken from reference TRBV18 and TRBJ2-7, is NAGVMQNPRHLVRRRGQEARLRCSPMKGHSHVYWYRQLPEEGLKFMVYLQKENIIDESGMPKERFSAEFPKEGPSILRIQQVVRGDSAAYFCASSRGQPSYEQYFGPGTRLTVT.

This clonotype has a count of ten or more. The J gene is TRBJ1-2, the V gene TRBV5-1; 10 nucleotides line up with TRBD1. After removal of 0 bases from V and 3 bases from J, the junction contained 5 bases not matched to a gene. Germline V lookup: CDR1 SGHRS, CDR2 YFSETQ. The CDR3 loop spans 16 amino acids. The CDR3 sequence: CASSLATGQGYYGYTF. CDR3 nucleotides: TGCGCCAGCAGCTTGGCCACGGGACAGGGGTACTATGGCTACACCTTC. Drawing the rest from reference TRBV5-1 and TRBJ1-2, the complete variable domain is KAGVTQTPRYLIKTRGQQVTLSCSPISGHRSVSWYQQTPGQGLQFLFEYFSETQRNKGNFPGRFSGRQFSNSRSEMNVSTLELGDSALYLCASSLATGQGYYGYTFGSGTRLTVV.

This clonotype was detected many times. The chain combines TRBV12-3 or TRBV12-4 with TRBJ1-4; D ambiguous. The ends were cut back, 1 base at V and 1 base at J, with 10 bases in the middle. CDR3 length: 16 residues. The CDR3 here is CASSLGHSGTNEKLFF. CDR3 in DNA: TGTGCCAGCAGTTTAGGGCATAGTGGAACTAATGAAAAACTGTTTTTT.

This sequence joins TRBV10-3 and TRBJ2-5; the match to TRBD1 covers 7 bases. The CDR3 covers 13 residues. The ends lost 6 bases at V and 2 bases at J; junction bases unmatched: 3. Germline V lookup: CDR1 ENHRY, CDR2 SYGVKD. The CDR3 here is CAIRDRSQETQYF. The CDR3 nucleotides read TGTGCCATCAGGGACAGGTCGCAAGAGACCCAGTACTTC.

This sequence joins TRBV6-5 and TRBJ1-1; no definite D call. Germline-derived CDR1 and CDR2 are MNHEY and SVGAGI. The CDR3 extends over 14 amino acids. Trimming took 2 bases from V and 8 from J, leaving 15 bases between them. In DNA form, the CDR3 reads TGTGCCAGCAGTTACGAGGGTCATGCCGCCGAAGCTTTCTTT. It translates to CASSYEGHAAEAFF.

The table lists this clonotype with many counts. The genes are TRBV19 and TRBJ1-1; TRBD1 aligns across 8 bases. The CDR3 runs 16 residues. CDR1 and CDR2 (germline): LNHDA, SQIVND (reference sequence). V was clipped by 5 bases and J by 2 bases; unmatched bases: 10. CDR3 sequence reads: CASSWTGKGLNTEAFF. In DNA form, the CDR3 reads TGTGCCAGTAGTTGGACAGGGAAAGGGCTTAACACTGAAGCTTTCTTT.

The CDR3 nucleotides are TGTGCCTGGGAACGGGACGCAGGGAGCGAAAAACTGTTTTTT. Amino acid sequence: CAWERDAGSEKLFF. V is TRBV30 and J is TRBJ1-4; a weak D match, TRBD1 (5 bases). CDR1 GTSNPN and CDR2 SVGIG come from the germline V gene (reference sequence). The CDR3 consists of 14 residues. V lost 5 bases to trimming and J lost 8 bases, with 18 bases between them.

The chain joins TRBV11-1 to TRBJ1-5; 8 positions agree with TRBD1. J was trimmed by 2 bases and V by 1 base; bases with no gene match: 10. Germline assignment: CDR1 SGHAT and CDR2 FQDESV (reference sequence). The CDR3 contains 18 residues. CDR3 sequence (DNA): TGTGCCAGCAGCTTAGAGCAAAACGGACAGGGCGGCAATCAGCCCCAGCATTTT. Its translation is CASSLEQNGQGGNQPQHF.

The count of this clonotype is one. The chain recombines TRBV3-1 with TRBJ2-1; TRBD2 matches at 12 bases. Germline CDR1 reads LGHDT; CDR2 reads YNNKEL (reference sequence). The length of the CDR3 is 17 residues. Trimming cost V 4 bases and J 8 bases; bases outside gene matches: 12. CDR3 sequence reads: CASSLKTRLAGAHEQFF. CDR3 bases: TGTGCCAGCAGCCTTAAGACGAGACTAGCGGGAGCCCATGAGCAGTTCTTC.

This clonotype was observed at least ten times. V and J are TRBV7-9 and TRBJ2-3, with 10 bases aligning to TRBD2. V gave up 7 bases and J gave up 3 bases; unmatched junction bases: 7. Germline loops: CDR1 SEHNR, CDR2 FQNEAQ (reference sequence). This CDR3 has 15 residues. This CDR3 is CASTGLAEKTDTQYF. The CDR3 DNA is TGTGCCAGCACCGGACTAGCGGAAAAGACAGATACGCAGTATTTT.

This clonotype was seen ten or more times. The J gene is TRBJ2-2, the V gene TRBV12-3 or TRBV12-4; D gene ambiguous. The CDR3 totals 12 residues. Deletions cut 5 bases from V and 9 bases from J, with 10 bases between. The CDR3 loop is CASSASHRELFF. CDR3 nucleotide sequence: TGTGCCAGCAGTGCCAGCCACCGGGAGCTGTTTTTT.

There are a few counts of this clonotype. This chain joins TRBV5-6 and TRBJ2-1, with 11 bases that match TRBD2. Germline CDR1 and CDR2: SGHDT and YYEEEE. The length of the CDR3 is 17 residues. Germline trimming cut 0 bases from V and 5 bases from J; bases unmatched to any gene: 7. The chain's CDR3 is CASSLAGLAGGNNEQFF. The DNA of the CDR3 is TGTGCCAGCAGCTTGGCCGGGCTAGCGGGAGGAAACAATGAGCAGTTCTTC.

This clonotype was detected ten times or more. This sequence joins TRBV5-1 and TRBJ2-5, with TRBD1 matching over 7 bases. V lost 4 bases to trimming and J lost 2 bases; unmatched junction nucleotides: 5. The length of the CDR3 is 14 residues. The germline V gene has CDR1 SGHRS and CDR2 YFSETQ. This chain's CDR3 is CASSPRTGQETQYF. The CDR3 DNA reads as TGCGCCAGCAGCCCCCGGACAGGACAAGAGACCCAGTACTTC.

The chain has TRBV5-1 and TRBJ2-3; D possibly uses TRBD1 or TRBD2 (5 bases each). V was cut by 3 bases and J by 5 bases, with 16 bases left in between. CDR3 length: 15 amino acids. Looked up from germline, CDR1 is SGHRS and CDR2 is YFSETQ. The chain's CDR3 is CASSSGRLDGDTQYF. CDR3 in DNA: TGCGCCAGCAGCTCGGGGCGTCTCGATGGAGATACGCAGTATTTT.

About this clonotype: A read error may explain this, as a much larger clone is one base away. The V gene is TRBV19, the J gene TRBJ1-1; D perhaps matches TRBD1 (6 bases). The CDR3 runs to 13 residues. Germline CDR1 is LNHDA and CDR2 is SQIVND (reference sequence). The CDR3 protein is CASSIRGYTKAFF. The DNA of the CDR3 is TGTGCCAGTAGTATTAGGGGGTACACTAAAGCTTTCTTT.

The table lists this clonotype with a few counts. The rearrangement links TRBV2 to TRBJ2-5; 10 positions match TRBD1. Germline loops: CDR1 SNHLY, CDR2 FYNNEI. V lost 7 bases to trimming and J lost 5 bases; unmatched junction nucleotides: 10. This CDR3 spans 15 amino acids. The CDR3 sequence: CASNLRDRGPETQYF. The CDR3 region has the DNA TGTGCCAGCAACCTCCGGGACAGGGGACCGGAGACCCAGTACTTC. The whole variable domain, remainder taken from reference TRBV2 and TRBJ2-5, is EPEVTQTPSHQVTQMGQEVILRCVPISNHLYFYWYRQILGQKVEFLVSFYNNEISEKSEIFDDQFSVERPDGSNFTLKIRSTKLEDSAMYFCASNLRDRGPETQYFGPGTRLLVL.

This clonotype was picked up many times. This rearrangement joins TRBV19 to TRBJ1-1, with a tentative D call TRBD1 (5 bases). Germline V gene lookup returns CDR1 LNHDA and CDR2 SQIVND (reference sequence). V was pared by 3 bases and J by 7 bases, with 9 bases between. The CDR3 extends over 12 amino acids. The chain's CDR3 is CASSMGEVEAFF. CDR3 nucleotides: TGTGCCAGTAGTATGGGGGAAGTTGAAGCTTTCTTT.

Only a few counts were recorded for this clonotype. The CDR3 DNA reads as TGTGCCAGCTGGCGCGGAAGGGCGTATAATTCACCCCTCCACTTT. Its translation is CASWRGRAYNSPLHF. The chain is built from TRBV21-1 and TRBJ1-6. TRBV21-1 is reported as a pseudogene. The CDR3 has 15 residues.

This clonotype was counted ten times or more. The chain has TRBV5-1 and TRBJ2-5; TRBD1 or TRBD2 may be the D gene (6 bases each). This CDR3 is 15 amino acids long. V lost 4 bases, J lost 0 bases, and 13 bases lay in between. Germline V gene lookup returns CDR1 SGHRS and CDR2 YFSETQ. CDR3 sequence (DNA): TGCGCCAGCAGCCTAGGCGGGACAAACCAAGAGACCCAGTACTTC. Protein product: CASSLGGTNQETQYF.

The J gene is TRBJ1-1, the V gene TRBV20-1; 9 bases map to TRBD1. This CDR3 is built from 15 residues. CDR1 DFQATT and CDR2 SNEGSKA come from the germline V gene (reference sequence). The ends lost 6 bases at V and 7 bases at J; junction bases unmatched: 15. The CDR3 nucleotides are TGCAGTGCCCTCCCCGGGACAGGGCGGAACGGTGAAGCTTTCTTT. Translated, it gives CSALPGTGRNGEAFF.

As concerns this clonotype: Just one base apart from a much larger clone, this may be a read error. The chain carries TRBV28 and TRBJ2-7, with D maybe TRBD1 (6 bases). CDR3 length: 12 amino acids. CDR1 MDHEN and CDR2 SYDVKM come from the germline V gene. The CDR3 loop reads CASVTGTYEQSF. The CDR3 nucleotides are TGTGCCAGCGTAACAGGGACCTACGAGCAGTCCTTC.

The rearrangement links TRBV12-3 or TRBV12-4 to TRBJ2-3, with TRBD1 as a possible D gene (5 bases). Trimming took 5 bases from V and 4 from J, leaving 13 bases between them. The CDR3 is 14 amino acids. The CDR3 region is CASSPPTGPDTQYF. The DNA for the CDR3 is TGTGCCAGCAGTCCCCCCACAGGACCAGATACGCAGTATTTT.